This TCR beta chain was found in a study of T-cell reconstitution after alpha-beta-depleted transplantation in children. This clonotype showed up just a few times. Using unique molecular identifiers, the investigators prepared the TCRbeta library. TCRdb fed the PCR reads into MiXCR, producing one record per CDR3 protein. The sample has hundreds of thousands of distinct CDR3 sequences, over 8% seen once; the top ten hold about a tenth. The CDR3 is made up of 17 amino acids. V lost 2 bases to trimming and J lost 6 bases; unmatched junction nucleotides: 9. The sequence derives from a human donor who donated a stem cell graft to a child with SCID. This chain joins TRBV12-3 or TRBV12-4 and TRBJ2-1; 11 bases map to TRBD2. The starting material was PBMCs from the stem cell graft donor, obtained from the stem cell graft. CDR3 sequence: CASSLSLLAGVFNEQFF. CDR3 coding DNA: TGTGCCAGCAGTTTATCCCTACTAGCGGGGGTCTTCAATGAGCAGTTCTTC.